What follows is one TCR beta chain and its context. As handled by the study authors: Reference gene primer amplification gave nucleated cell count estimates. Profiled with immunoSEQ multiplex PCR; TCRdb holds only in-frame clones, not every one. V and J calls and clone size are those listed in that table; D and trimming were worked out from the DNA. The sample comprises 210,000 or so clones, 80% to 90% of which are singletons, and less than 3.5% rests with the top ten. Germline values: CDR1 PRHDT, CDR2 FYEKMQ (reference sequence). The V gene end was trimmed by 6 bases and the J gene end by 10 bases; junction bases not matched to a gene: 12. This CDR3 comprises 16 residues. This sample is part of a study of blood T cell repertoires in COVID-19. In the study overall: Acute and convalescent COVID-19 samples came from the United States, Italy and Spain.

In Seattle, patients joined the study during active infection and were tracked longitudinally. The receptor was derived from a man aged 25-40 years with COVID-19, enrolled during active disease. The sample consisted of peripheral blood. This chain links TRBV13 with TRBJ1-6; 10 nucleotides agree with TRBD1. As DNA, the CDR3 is TGTGCCAGCAGGGAAAGGACCCGGGACAGGGGATCACCCCTCCACTTT. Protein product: CASRERTRDRGSPLHF.